These T cell receptor beta chains were read from a single sample in a study of blood T cells in healthy people across ages. Using its own MiXCR run on the 5' RACE reads, TCRdb lists one record per CDR3 protein. The data hold around 1,500,000 distinct CDR3 sequences, with about 28% observed a single time. The sequenced sample consisted of blood. Receptors originate from a woman in her twenties or thirties in good health. The CDR3 runs from the conserved cysteine through the conserved F or W. The D gene is left open where the match is weak. Size tells how often a clone was seen (once, few, many) or the class of an expanded clone, and some rows leave it out.

j_call: TRBJ1-1; d_call: -; v_call: TRBV11-3; clone_size: few; cdr3_nt: TGTGCCAGCAGCCCCGACGGGCCGGGCACTGAAGCTTTCTTT; cdr3_aa: CASSPDGPGTEAFF
j_call: TRBJ2-7; d_call: TRBD2; v_call: TRBV5-1; clone_size: -; cdr3_nt: TGCGCCAGCAGCGCTCCCGGGACTAGCTACGAGCAGTACTTC; cdr3_aa: CASSAPGTSYEQYF
j_call: TRBJ2-1; d_call: TRBD1; v_call: TRBV5-1; clone_size: -; cdr3_nt: TGCGCCAGCAGAGTTTGGGAGACAGGGCTTGGAATGAATGAGCAGTTCTTC; cdr3_aa: CASRVWETGLGMNEQFF
j_call: TRBJ2-5; d_call: TRBD1; v_call: TRBV20-1; clone_size: -; cdr3_nt: TGCAGTGCTTTTAGAAGGGACAGGGGCTACAATGAGCAGTACTTC; cdr3_aa: CSAFRRDRGYNEQYF
j_call: TRBJ1-5; d_call: -; v_call: TRBV6-5; clone_size: many; cdr3_nt: TGTGCCAGCAGTCCGGACGGTGGATATCAGCCCCAGCATTTT; cdr3_aa: CASSPDGGYQPQHF
j_call: TRBJ2-1; d_call: TRBD2; v_call: TRBV7-9; clone_size: few; cdr3_nt: TGTGCCAGCAGCTTAGAGGGCGGGAGTGAGCAGTTCTTC; cdr3_aa: CASSLEGGSEQFF
j_call: TRBJ2-7; d_call: -; v_call: TRBV29-1; clone_size: -; cdr3_nt: TGCAGCGTTGTGCTAGCGACCTGGGACGAGCAGTACTTC; cdr3_aa: CSVVLATWDEQYF
j_call: TRBJ2-3; d_call: -; v_call: TRBV5-5; clone_size: -; cdr3_nt: TGTGCCAGCAGCTCTAAAGGGGGGGCCTCTACAGATACGCAGTATTTT; cdr3_aa: CASSSKGGASTDTQYF
j_call: TRBJ1-5; d_call: -; v_call: TRBV7-9; clone_size: -; cdr3_nt: TGTGCCAGCAGCTTAGCAGAGTCCGGGCAGCCCCAGCATTTT; cdr3_aa: CASSLAESGQPQHF
j_call: TRBJ1-2; d_call: -; v_call: TRBV12-3/TRBV12-4; clone_size: -; cdr3_nt: TGTGCCAGCAGTTTAGATCCCCCCAGGACCCGCGCCAATGGCTACACCTTC; cdr3_aa: CASSLDPPRTRANGYTF
j_call: TRBJ1-6; d_call: -; v_call: TRBV4-1; clone_size: -; cdr3_nt: TGCGCCAGCAGCCAAGATGAGTTAACCCTCCACTTT; cdr3_aa: CASSQDELTLHF
j_call: TRBJ2-1; d_call: TRBD2; v_call: TRBV5-1; clone_size: many; cdr3_nt: TGCGCCAGCAGCTTCGGTGCGGGGGGACGGGAGCAGTTCTTC; cdr3_aa: CASSFGAGGREQFF
j_call: TRBJ2-1; d_call: TRBD2; v_call: TRBV18; clone_size: -; cdr3_nt: TGTGCCAGCTCACCACGGGCTAGCGGGAAGTACAATGAGCAGTTCTTC; cdr3_aa: CASSPRASGKYNEQFF
j_call: TRBJ1-2; d_call: -; v_call: TRBV25-1; clone_size: few; cdr3_nt: TGTGCCAGCAGGGAAAGCGCCTTACCCTATGGCTACACCTTC; cdr3_aa: CASRESALPYGYTF
j_call: TRBJ2-5; d_call: -; v_call: TRBV12-3/TRBV12-4; clone_size: -; cdr3_nt: TGTGCCAGCAGTTTCCGGCAGGGGTCGGTAAAGACCCAGTACTTC; cdr3_aa: CASSFRQGSVKTQYF
j_call: TRBJ2-3; d_call: TRBD2; v_call: TRBV13; clone_size: -; cdr3_nt: TGTGCCAGCAGCTTAGTCGCTAGCGGGGCCCTCAGCACAGATACGCAGTATTTT; cdr3_aa: CASSLVASGALSTDTQYF
j_call: TRBJ2-2; d_call: -; v_call: TRBV29-1; clone_size: -; cdr3_nt: TGCAGCGTTCGTGGAAGAGCGGGACAGGATTATAACACCGGGGAGCTGTTTTTT; cdr3_aa: CSVRGRAGQDYNTGELFF
j_call: TRBJ2-1; d_call: -; v_call: TRBV18; clone_size: -; cdr3_nt: TGTGCCAGCTCACGCGGGATAAACAATGAGCAGTTCTTC; cdr3_aa: CASSRGINNEQFF
j_call: TRBJ2-3; d_call: TRBD2; v_call: TRBV20-1; clone_size: -; cdr3_nt: TGCAGTGCTACCAGACTAGCGGAGCCCAAAACAGATACGCAGTATTTT; cdr3_aa: CSATRLAEPKTDTQYF
j_call: TRBJ2-1; d_call: -; v_call: TRBV14; clone_size: -; cdr3_nt: TGTGCCAGCAGCCAAGATTGGGTTCTCTCCTACAATGAGCAGTTCTTC; cdr3_aa: CASSQDWVLSYNEQFF
j_call: TRBJ2-3; d_call: -; v_call: TRBV7-2; clone_size: -; cdr3_nt: TGTGCCAGCAGCTTCTCCCTAGGCACAGATACGCAGTATTTT; cdr3_aa: CASSFSLGTDTQYF
j_call: TRBJ1-2; d_call: TRBD1; v_call: TRBV28; clone_size: few; cdr3_nt: TGTGCCAGCAGTTTATTTGGACAGGGGGCTAACTATGGCTACACCTTC; cdr3_aa: CASSLFGQGANYGYTF
j_call: TRBJ2-4; d_call: TRBD1; v_call: TRBV5-1; clone_size: -; cdr3_nt: TGCGCCAGCAGCTCTACAGGGGGCGTAGCCAAAAACATTCAGTACTTC; cdr3_aa: CASSSTGGVAKNIQYF
j_call: TRBJ2-1; d_call: TRBD2; v_call: TRBV14; clone_size: -; cdr3_nt: TGTGCCAGCAGCCAAGATTTCCCGCTAGCGGGGGGAGAGAATGAGCAGTTCTTC; cdr3_aa: CASSQDFPLAGGENEQFF
j_call: TRBJ2-7; d_call: TRBD2; v_call: TRBV5-1; clone_size: once; cdr3_nt: TGCGCCGGCAGCCGTACCGGGACTAGCGGGAGGAGGTACGAGCAGTACTTC; cdr3_aa: CAGSRTGTSGRRYEQYF
j_call: TRBJ2-1; d_call: -; v_call: TRBV5-1; clone_size: -; cdr3_nt: TGCGTCAGCAGCCAGGGGAGCGGCTTTAACCCCTACAATGAGCAGTTCTTC; cdr3_aa: CVSSQGSGFNPYNEQFF
j_call: TRBJ1-2; d_call: -; v_call: TRBV20-1; clone_size: -; cdr3_nt: TGCAGTGCTAGGGGACCGGGACCTGCTAACTATGGCTGCACCTTC; cdr3_aa: CSARGPGPANYGCTF
j_call: TRBJ2-5; d_call: -; v_call: TRBV20-1; clone_size: many; cdr3_nt: TGCAGTGCGAGCGGGGACAGTTCTGCCCAAGAGACCCAGTACTTC; cdr3_aa: CSASGDSSAQETQYF
j_call: TRBJ1-2; d_call: -; v_call: TRBV9; clone_size: -; cdr3_nt: TGTGCCAGCAGCCATGGGGACGACTATGGCTACACCTTC; cdr3_aa: CASSHGDDYGYTF
j_call: TRBJ2-7; d_call: TRBD2; v_call: TRBV7-2; clone_size: -; cdr3_nt: TGTGCCAGCAGCTTTGGTATAGCGGGGGCCTACGAGCAGTACTTC; cdr3_aa: CASSFGIAGAYEQYF
j_call: TRBJ2-4; d_call: -; v_call: TRBV2; clone_size: many; cdr3_nt: TGTGCCAGCAACAAGGCCTTCCTAGCCAAAAACATTCAGTACTTC; cdr3_aa: CASNKAFLAKNIQYF
j_call: TRBJ2-3; d_call: -; v_call: TRBV2; clone_size: few; cdr3_nt: TGTGCCAGCAGGGACGAGACAGGGACTGGGATCGGTACGCAGTATTTT; cdr3_aa: CASRDETGTGIGTQYF
j_call: TRBJ2-3; d_call: -; v_call: TRBV4-3; clone_size: few; cdr3_nt: TGCGCCAGCAGAGGAGGCAAGGGGGGAGATACGCAGTATTTT; cdr3_aa: CASRGGKGGDTQYF
j_call: TRBJ1-2; d_call: -; v_call: TRBV24-1; clone_size: few; cdr3_nt: TGTGCCACCAGTGCTACAGAGGCGCAAGGCTACACCTTC; cdr3_aa: CATSATEAQGYTF
j_call: TRBJ1-2; d_call: -; v_call: TRBV7-9; clone_size: -; cdr3_nt: TGTGCCAGCAGCTTAGAAGGGATTTATAACACCTTC; cdr3_aa: CASSLEGIYNTF
j_call: TRBJ2-4; d_call: -; v_call: TRBV21-1; clone_size: -; cdr3_nt: TGTGCCAGCACTCACAAGGGGACACAGAACATTCAGTACTTC; cdr3_aa: CASTHKGTQNIQYF
j_call: TRBJ2-7; d_call: -; v_call: TRBV13; clone_size: -; cdr3_nt: TGTGCCAGCAGCATCCGGGACACCAGCTCCTACGAGCAGTACTTC; cdr3_aa: CASSIRDTSSYEQYF
j_call: TRBJ2-5; d_call: TRBD1; v_call: TRBV5-1; clone_size: few; cdr3_nt: TGCGCCAGCAGCGTCGGGACAGGGAGAGGGGAGACCCAGTACTTC; cdr3_aa: CASSVGTGRGETQYF
j_call: TRBJ2-1; d_call: -; v_call: TRBV6-6; clone_size: many; cdr3_nt: TGTGCCAGCAGTTACAATTGTGGCAATGAGCAGTTCTTC; cdr3_aa: CASSYNCGNEQFF
j_call: TRBJ2-3; d_call: TRBD1; v_call: TRBV7-2; clone_size: -; cdr3_nt: TGTGCCAGCAGCTCCCTAGGAGCTTCGACAGGGGCTCGAGGGGATACGCAGTATTTT; cdr3_aa: CASSSLGASTGARGDTQYF
j_call: TRBJ1-2; d_call: -; v_call: TRBV28; clone_size: -; cdr3_nt: TGTGCCAGCAGTTCCCTGACAGGCTCCTATGGCTACACCTTC; cdr3_aa: CASSSLTGSYGYTF
j_call: TRBJ2-7; d_call: -; v_call: TRBV28; clone_size: -; cdr3_nt: TGTGCCAGCAGTCGGGAACTACGGGACGGGGGGTACTTC; cdr3_aa: CASSRELRDGGYF
j_call: TRBJ1-5; d_call: -; v_call: TRBV7-2; clone_size: few; cdr3_nt: TGTGCCAGCAGCTTAGGCTTTCGACAGCCCCAGCATTTT; cdr3_aa: CASSLGFRQPQHF
j_call: TRBJ1-1; d_call: -; v_call: TRBV29-1; clone_size: -; cdr3_nt: TGCAGCGTTGATGGGGCAGCACAGCTTTCGAACACTGAAGCTTTCTTT; cdr3_aa: CSVDGAAQLSNTEAFF
j_call: TRBJ2-5; d_call: -; v_call: TRBV3-1; clone_size: many; cdr3_nt: TGTGCCAGCAGCCAAGTTCTTCCCGCATCGTTCCAAGAGACCCAGTACTTC; cdr3_aa: CASSQVLPASFQETQYF
j_call: TRBJ1-2; d_call: -; v_call: TRBV7-2; clone_size: many; cdr3_nt: TGTGCCAGCATCTCAAAACGGGGCTACACCTTC; cdr3_aa: CASISKRGYTF
j_call: TRBJ1-2; d_call: -; v_call: TRBV21-1; clone_size: few; cdr3_nt: TGTGCCAGCAGCAAATACGGTGGCTACACCTTC; cdr3_aa: CASSKYGGYTF
j_call: TRBJ2-7; d_call: -; v_call: TRBV29-1; clone_size: many; cdr3_nt: TGCAGCGTAGAAACGGCCGACTACGAGCAGTACTTC; cdr3_aa: CSVETADYEQYF
j_call: TRBJ2-1; d_call: TRBD2; v_call: TRBV27; clone_size: -; cdr3_nt: TGTGCCAGCAGTTTATCTAGGACTAGCGGGGACAGCTCCTACAATGAGCAGTTCTTC; cdr3_aa: CASSLSRTSGDSSYNEQFF
j_call: TRBJ1-4; d_call: -; v_call: TRBV3-1; clone_size: few; cdr3_nt: TGTGCCAGCAGCCAAGCCGGTGGAAAACTGTTTTTT; cdr3_aa: CASSQAGGKLFF
j_call: TRBJ2-1; d_call: TRBD2; v_call: TRBV7-2; clone_size: -; cdr3_nt: TGTGCCAGCAGCAAGGATCTTGTGGGAGGGAATGAGCAGTTCTTC; cdr3_aa: CASSKDLVGGNEQFF
j_call: TRBJ2-5; d_call: TRBD2; v_call: TRBV5-1; clone_size: -; cdr3_nt: TGCGCCAGCAGCTTCGGACTAGCGGGAGGGTGGCAAGAGACCCGGTACTTC; cdr3_aa: CASSFGLAGGWQETRYF
j_call: TRBJ2-1; d_call: -; v_call: TRBV7-6; clone_size: many; cdr3_nt: TGTGCCAGCAGCTTAGCGCTCGGGAAAAATGAGCAGTTCTTC; cdr3_aa: CASSLALGKNEQFF
j_call: TRBJ2-7; d_call: -; v_call: TRBV20-1; clone_size: -; cdr3_nt: TGCAGTGCCCCCGTGGGCGGATCCTACGAGCAGTACTTC; cdr3_aa: CSAPVGGSYEQYF